These T cell receptor beta chains were read from a single sample in a study of blood T cell repertoires in COVID-19. Using immunoSEQ multiplex PCR, the repertoire was profiled, and TCRdb retains in-frame clones only, with some absent. The sample shows 650,000 to 800,000 clones, around 89% of them seen only once. The specimen sequenced was peripheral blood. Receptors were obtained from a woman under 30 with acute or convalescent COVID-19. Both conserved end residues are trimmed from each CDR3. The D gene is left open where the match is weak.

V gene	D gene	CDR3 protein
TRBV29-1	TRBD1	STPGRGTVGYT
TRBV18	TRBD2	ASSGTSGPYEQY
TRBV11-2	NA	ASSLVKGANYGYT
TRBV14	TRBD1	ASSRSRQGQNRANYGYT
TRBV27	TRBD1	ASNTKGASSYNEQF
TRBV6-4	TRBD2	ASSDSSGGTDTQY
TRBV7-3	TRBD2	ASSLYPSGGILDTQY
TRBV5-1	TRBD1	ASSFGTGVTF
TRBV29-1	TRBD1	SVASSTGLNEKLF
TRBV5-1	NA	ASRPWREWVRRTGELF
TRBV7-9	NA	ASSGRGYEQY
TRBV3-1/TRBV3-2	NA	ASWRAVPGEAGNTIY
TRBV4-3	NA	ASSPTDTSGANVLT
TRBV7-9	TRBD2	ASRPLAGGNEQF
TRBV5-1	TRBD1	ASRADRGPYEQY
TRBV6-5	NA	ASSYGGLNTEAF
TRBV6-5	TRBD1	ASSPWTGRNQPQH
TRBV7-6	NA	ASSLPGSSSGNTIY
TRBV11-3	NA	ASSSRQANTGELF
TRBV7-2	NA	ASSSAIQIHLRRYEQY
TRBV30	NA	AWRVQGGRNQPQH
TRBV28	NA	ASSLGLMGPGTQY
TRBV6-5	NA	ASSTSLSGYEQF
TRBV9	NA	ASSVATGPWQDYGYT
TRBV5-1	TRBD1	ASSLTGVSNQPQH
TRBV21-1	NA	ASSKVNREDYGYT